These T cell receptor beta chains were read from a single sample in a study of shared clonotypes between healthy human individuals. Libraries were prepared by immunoSEQ multiplex PCR; TCRdb keeps only in-frame clonotypes and omits some of them. This repertoire shows some 2,100,000 clones, roughly 95% found once; its top ten account for around 0.13%. Sequences were obtained from naive CD4+ T cells sorted from blood. All receptors derive from a young man in good health. Each CDR3 is given with its conserved first and last residue. Clone size is shown for a subset of rows, as once, few, many or a class of expanded clone.

v_call clone_size cdr3_aa
TRBV10-3 - CAISEGGPYNSPLHF
TRBV6-5 - CASSPPGGPYEQYF
TRBV7-2 - CASSLGTYNEQFF
TRBV28 - CASRRTQKETQYF
TRBV27 once CASSFRLAVQETQYF
TRBV10-2 - CASSEVGVWQPQHF
TRBV5-1 - CASSPGGGKSTDTQYF
TRBV4-1 - CASSQLWSGGETQYF
TRBV7-9 - CASSYRQGTANEKLFF
TRBV19 - CASSVMTGATEAFF
TRBV18 - CASSPRRVLQETQYF
TRBV4-1 - CASSQEAILAGSTDTQYF
TRBV7-8 - CASSFPGRLTGYTF
TRBV30 - CAWGRGTPDSYEQYF
TRBV7-6 - CASSVTARDNSPLHF
TRBV9 - CASSVVGTGANGYTF
TRBV5-4 - CASSPEAGFNYGYTF
TRBV6-1 - CASSVRADYEQYF
TRBV27 - CASRPGTGYVSNSPLHF
TRBV19 - CAGRGVGVEKLFF
TRBV5-1 - CASTPGQGTDTQYF
TRBV6-1 once CASSPQGAGGEKLFF
TRBV6-5 - CASSRAYNNEQFF
TRBV5-1 - CASRSGYSSGSYEQYF
TRBV6-5 - CASSSRSTTYEQYF
TRBV5-6 few CASSLRGLGGYTF
TRBV2 - CASGGEQETQYF
TRBV7-9 few CASSLAVPEAFF
TRBV11-2 - CASSLEAGGQETQYF
TRBV2 - CASSREGNYGYTF
TRBV29-1 - CSVEPGTDTQYF
TRBV6-5 - CASSYSASGRPDTQYF
TRBV10-3 - CAISEIRTPNYGYTF
TRBV10-2 - CASNSLAETGELFF
TRBV2 - CASHDDGYEQYF
TRBV6-1 - CASGQGNSPLHF
TRBV30 - CAWSVNNEKLFF
TRBV6-5 few CASSKTGFMNTEAFF
TRBV7-9 - CASSPPAGNEKLFF
TRBV12-5 - CASGFSIAELGYNEQFF
TRBV2 once CASSGDFTGELFF
TRBV9 - CASSPLGGPGNEQFF
TRBV15 - CATSRDPGEHTGELFF
TRBV2 - CASSLTSGLETQYF
TRBV7-6 - CASSTGALQETQYF
TRBV19 - CASSIDAGGEQYF
TRBV30 few CAWSVQGVDQPQHF
TRBV5-1 once CASSPKTGGWTEAFF
TRBV27 - CASRPLDRAPEQYF
TRBV6-5 - CASSYSSGTGGKGYTF
TRBV11-2 - CASSLISGRGQPQHF
TRBV10-3 - CAISSTQTGLDQPQHF
TRBV2 - CATCPGTETQYF
TRBV5-4 - CVSQPLQGSHEQYF
TRBV5-1 - CASSFGNSGSYNSPLHF